This T cell receptor (beta chain) was retrieved from a study of T cells in Graves' hyperthyroidism and ophthalmopathy. CDR1 is KGHSH and CDR2 is LQKENI in the germline V gene. The length of the CDR3 is 13 residues. V was clipped by 10 bases and J by 1 base, with 13 bases between them. TCR beta CDR3 region amplification was performed from RNA transcripts. Using the HTBI primer set, a first-round RT-PCR was run on the TCR CDR3. TCRdb re-analysed the multiplex PCR reads in MiXCR, keeping a single row per CDR3 protein. The sample has 650,000 to 850,000 distinct CDR3 sequences; roughly 20% are singletons. Study-wide results and limits: Researchers found most expanded thyroid clonotypes above 0.001 in blood as well.

This clonotype was recorded many times. Its matching antigen is unknown. Clinicians diagnosed patients from clinical symptoms, serum thyroxine and TRAb, thyroid ultrasound and orbital computed tomography. Specimen: blood. The chain combines TRBV18 with TRBJ1-1; D not resolved. The sequence derives from a woman aged 45-59 years with Graves' hyperthyroidism that later progressed to Graves' ophthalmopathy. CDR3 protein: CATFSLANTEAFF. The CDR3, as DNA: TGTGCCACCTTCTCACTGGCGAACACTGAAGCTTTCTTT.